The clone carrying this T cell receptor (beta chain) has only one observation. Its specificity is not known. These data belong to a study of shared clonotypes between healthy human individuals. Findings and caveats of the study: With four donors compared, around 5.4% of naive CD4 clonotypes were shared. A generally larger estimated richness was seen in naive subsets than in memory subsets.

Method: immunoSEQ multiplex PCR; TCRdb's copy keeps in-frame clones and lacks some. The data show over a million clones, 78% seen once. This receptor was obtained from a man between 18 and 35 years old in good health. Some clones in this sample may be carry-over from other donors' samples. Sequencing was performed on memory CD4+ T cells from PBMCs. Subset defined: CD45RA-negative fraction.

The CDR3 loop is CSVVSGTGGSEQYF. The DNA for the CDR3 is TGCAGCGTTGTTTCCGGGACAGGGGGTAGCGAGCAGTACTTC. The chain links TRBV29-1 to TRBJ2-7, with 11 bases aligning to TRBD1. The CDR3 is 14 residues long. Germline values: CDR1 SQVTM, CDR2 ANQGSEA. With V trimmed by 4 bases and J by 6 bases, 8 bases remained unmatched.